This TCR beta chain is drawn from a study of CD8 T cells in ankylosing spondylitis. This clonotype was observed a handful of times. Antigen specificity is unknown. The CDR3 totals 15 residues. Trimming cost V 0 bases and J 4 bases, with 13 bases left between them. CDR1 and CDR2 from the germline V gene are SGHAT and FQNNGV. Points from the study as a whole: Significant enrichment of disease-linked clones was reportedly seen in matched ankylosing spondylitis synovial fluid. Reactive arthritis synovial fluid and blood previously showed some of these motif variants. Blood from ankylosing spondylitis patients appeared to carry a characteristic roughly 8-variant TCR beta motif.

Molecular-barcoded quantitative 5'-RACE produced these TCR beta libraries. TCRdb fed the 5' RACE reads into MiXCR, producing one record per CDR3 protein. The data show some 800,000 distinct CDR3 sequences, about 11% seen once. This receptor was obtained from a male donor with ankylosing spondylitis. The genes are TRBV11-2 and TRBJ2-7; D is undetermined. The specimen sequenced was blood, either unsorted or a sorted T cell fraction (not recorded which). CDR3 DNA sequence: TGTGCCAGCAGCTTAGATCGTGGCAGTTCTTACGAGCAGTACTTC. This sequence encodes CASSLDRGSSYEQYF.